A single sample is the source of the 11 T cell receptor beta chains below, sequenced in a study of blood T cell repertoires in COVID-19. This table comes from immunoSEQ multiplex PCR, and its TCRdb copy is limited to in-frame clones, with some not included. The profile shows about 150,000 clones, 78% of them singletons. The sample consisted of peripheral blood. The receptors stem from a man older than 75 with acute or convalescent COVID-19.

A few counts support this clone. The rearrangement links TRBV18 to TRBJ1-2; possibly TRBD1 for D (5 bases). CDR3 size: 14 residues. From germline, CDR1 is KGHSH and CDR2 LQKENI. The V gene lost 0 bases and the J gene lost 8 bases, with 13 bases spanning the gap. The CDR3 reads CASSPPVQEGGYTF. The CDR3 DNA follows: TGTGCCAGCTCACCACCGGTACAGGAGGGGGGCTACACCTTC.

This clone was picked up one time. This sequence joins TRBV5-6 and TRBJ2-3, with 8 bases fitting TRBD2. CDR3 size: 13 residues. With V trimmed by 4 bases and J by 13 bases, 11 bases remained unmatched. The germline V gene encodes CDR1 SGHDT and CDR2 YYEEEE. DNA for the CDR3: TGTGCCAGCAGCCTGGGGGGGACTAGTAATGAGTATTTT. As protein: CASSLGGTSNEYF.

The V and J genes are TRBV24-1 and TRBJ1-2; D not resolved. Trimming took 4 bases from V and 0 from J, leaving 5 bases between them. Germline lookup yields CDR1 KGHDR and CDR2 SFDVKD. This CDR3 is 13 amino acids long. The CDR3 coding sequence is TGTGCCACCAGTGACCGGGCTAACTATGGCTACACCTTC. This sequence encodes CATSDRANYGYTF.

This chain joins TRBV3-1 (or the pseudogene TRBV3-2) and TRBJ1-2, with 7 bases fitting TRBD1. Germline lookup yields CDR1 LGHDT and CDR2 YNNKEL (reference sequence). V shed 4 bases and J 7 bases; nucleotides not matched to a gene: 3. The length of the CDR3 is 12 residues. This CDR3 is CASSRDSGGYTF. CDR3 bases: TGTGCCAGCAGCCGGGACAGCGGTGGCTACACCTTC.

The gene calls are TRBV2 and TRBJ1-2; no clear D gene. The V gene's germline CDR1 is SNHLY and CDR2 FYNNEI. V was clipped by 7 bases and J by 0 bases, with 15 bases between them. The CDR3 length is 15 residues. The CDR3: CASNKGELANYGYTF. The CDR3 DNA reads TGTGCCAGCAACAAAGGAGAGTTAGCTAACTATGGCTACACCTTC.

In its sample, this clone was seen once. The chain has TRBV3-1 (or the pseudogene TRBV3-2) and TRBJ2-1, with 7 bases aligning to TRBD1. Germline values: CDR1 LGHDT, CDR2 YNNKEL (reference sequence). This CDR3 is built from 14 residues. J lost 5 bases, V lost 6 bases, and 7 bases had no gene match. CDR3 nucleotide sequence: TGTGCCAGCAGGAGCAGGGGGACGCACAATGAGCAGTTCTTC. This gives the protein CASRSRGTHNEQFF.

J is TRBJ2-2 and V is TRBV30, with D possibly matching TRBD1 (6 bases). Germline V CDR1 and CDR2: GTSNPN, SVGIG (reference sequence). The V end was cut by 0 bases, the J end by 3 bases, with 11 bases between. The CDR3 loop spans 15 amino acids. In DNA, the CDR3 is TGTGCCTGGAGTGTACAGGGTTTGCACACCGGGGAGCTGTTTTTT. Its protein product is CAWSVQGLHTGELFF.

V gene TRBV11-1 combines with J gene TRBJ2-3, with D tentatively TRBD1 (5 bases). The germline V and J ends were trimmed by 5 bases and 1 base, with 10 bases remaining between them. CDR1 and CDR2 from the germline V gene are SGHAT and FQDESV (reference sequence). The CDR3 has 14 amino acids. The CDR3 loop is CASSPGQRTDTQYF. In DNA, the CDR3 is TGTGCCAGCAGCCCAGGGCAGCGCACAGATACGCAGTATTTT.

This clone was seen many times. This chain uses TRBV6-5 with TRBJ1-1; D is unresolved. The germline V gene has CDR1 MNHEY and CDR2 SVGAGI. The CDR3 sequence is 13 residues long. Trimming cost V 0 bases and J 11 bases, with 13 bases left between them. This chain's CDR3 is CASSYSEIARAFF. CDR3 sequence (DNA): TGTGCCAGCAGTTACTCTGAAATAGCGCGGGCTTTCTTT.

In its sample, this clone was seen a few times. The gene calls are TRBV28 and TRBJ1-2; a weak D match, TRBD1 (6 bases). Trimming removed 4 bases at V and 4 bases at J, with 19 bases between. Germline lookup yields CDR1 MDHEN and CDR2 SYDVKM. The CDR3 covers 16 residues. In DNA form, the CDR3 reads TGTGCCAGCAGTTCTACCCCCGGTGGGGGCGGCTATGGCTACACCTTC. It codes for CASSSTPGGGGYGYTF.

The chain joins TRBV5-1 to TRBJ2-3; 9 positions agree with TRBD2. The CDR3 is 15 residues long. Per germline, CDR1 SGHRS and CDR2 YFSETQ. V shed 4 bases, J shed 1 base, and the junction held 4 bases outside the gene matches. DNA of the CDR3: TGCGCCAGCAGCGATAGCGGGGGTGGCACAGATACGCAGTATTTT. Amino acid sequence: CASSDSGGGTDTQYF.